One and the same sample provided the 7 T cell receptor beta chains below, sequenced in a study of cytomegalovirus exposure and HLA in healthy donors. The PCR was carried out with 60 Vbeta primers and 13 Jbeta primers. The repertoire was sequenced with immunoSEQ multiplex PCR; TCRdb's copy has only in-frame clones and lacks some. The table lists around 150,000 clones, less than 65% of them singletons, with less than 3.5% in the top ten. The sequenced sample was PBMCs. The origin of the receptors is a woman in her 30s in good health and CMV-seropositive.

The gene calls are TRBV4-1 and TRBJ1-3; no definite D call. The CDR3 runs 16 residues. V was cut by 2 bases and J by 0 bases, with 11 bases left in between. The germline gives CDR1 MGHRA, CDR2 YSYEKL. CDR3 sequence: CASSQKRLISGNTIYF. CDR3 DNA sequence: TGCGCCAGCAGCCAAAAACGACTGATCTCTGGAAACACCATATATTTT.

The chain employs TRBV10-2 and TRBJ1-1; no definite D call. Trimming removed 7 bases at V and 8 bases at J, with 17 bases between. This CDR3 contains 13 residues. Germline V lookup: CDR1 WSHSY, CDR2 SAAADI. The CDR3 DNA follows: TGCGCCAGCACCCTTACGGACGGAGGAGAAGCTTTCTTT. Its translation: CASTLTDGGEAFF.

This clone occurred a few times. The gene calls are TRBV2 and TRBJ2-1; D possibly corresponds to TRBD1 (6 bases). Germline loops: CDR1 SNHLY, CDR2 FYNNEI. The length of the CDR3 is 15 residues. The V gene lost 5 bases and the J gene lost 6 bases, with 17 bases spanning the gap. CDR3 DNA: TGTGCCAGCAGTCCTCAGGGGTACGGGATCAATGAGCAGTTCTTC. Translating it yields CASSPQGYGINEQFF. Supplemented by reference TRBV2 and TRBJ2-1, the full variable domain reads EPEVTQTPSHQVTQMGQEVILRCVPISNHLYFYWYRQILGQKVEFLVSFYNNEISEKSEIFDDQFSVERPDGSNFTLKIRSTKLEDSAMYFCASSPQGYGINEQFFGPGTRLTVL.

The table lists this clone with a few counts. The CDR3 bases are TGTGCCAGCAGCACCCGGGACAGGGCCCGCGAGCAGTACTTC. Translated: CASSTRDRAREQYF. The chain couples TRBV28 to TRBJ2-7; 9 nucleotides agree with TRBD1. Looked up from germline, CDR1 is MDHEN and CDR2 is SYDVKM. There are 14 residues in the CDR3. Germline trimming cut 6 bases from V and 6 bases from J; bases unmatched to any gene: 9.

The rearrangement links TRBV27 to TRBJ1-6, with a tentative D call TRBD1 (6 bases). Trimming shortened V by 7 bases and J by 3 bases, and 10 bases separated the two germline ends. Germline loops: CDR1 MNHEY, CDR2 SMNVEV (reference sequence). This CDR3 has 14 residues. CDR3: CASKQGRYNSPLHF. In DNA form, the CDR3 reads TGTGCCAGCAAACAGGGTCGCTATAATTCACCCCTCCACTTT.

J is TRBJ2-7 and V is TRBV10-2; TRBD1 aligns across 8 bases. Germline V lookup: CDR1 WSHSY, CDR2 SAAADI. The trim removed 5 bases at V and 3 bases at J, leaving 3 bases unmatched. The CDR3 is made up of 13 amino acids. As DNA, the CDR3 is TGCGCCAGCAGTATTGGACAGGGCTACGAGCAGTACTTC. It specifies CASSIGQGYEQYF.

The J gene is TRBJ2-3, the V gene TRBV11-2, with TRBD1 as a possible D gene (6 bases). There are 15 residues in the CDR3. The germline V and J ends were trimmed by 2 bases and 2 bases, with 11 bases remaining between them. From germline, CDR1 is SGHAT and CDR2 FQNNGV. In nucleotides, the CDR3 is TGTGCCAGCAGCTTATTGGGACACCCCACAGATACGCAGTATTTT. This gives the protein CASSLLGHPTDTQYF.